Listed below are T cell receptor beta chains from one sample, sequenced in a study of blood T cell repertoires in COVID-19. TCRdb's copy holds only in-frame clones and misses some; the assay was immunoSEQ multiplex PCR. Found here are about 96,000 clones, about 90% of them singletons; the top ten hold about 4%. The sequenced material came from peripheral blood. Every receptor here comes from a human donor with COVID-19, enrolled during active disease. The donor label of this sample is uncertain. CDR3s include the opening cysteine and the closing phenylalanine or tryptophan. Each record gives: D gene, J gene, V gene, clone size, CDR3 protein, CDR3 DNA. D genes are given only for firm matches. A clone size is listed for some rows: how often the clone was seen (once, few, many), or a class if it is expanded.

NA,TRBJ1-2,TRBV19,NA,CASSMVERSGGYGYTF,TGTGCCAGTAGTATGGTGGAGAGGTCGGGGGGCTATGGCTACACCTTC
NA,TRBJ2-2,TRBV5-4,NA,CASSLYTGELFF,TGTGCCAGCAGCCTCTACACCGGGGAGCTGTTTTTT
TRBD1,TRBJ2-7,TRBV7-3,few,CASSPRNRGLGEQYF,TGTGCCAGCAGCCCCCGGAACAGGGGCTTGGGTGAGCAGTACTTC
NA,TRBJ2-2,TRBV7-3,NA,CASSPTLARNAGELFF,TGTGCCAGCAGCCCTACCCTCGCACGAAACGCCGGGGAGCTGTTTTTT
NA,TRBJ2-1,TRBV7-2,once,CASSLQPDSDEQFF,TGTGCCAGCAGCTTACAACCGGACAGTGATGAGCAGTTCTTC
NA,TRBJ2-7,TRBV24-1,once,CATSVGGALDEQYF,TGTGCCACCAGTGTAGGGGGGGCGCTTGACGAGCAGTACTTC
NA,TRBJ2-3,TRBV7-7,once,CASSPGASTDTQYF,TGTGCTAGCAGCCCCGGTGCTAGCACAGATACGCAGTATTTT
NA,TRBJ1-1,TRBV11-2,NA,CASSLVRDTEAFF,TGTGCCAGCAGCTTAGTGCGCGACACTGAAGCTTTCTTT
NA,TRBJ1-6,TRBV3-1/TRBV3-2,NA,CASGAGDSPLHF,TGTGCCAGCGGGGCAGGGGATTCACCCCTCCACTTT
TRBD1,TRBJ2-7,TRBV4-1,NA,CASSEGTSGGEQYF,TGCGCCAGCAGCGAAGGGACATCAGGGGGCGAGCAGTACTTC
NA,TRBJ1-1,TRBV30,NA,CVAEMNTEAFF,TGTGTCGCGGAAATGAACACTGAAGCTTTCTTT
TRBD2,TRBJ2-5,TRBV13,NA,CASRASAGGPSQETQYF,TGTGCCAGCCGGGCCTCAGCGGGAGGGCCCTCTCAGGAGACCCAGTACTTC
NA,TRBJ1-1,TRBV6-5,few,CASGAWMNTEAFF,TGTGCCAGCGGGGCGTGGATGAACACTGAAGCTTTCTTT
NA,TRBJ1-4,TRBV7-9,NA,CASSRTREKLFF,TGTGCCAGCAGCCGGACTCGGGAAAAACTGTTTTTT
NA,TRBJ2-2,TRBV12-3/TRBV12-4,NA,CASSLFRAGELFF,TGTGCCAGCAGTTTATTCAGGGCCGGGGAGCTGTTTTTT
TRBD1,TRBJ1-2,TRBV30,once,CAWSPGQGFGYTF,TGTGCCTGGAGTCCGGGACAGGGCTTTGGCTACACCTTC
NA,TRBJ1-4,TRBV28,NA,CASSLVGGREKLFF,TGTGCCAGCAGTTTAGTAGGGGGAAGGGAAAAACTGTTTTTT
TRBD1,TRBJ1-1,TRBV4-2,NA,CASSLKDRGDTEAFF,TGTGCCAGCAGCTTAAAGGACAGGGGGGACACTGAAGCTTTCTTT